The entry that follows covers one T cell receptor beta chain sequence. Per the germline V gene, CDR1 is LGHNA and CDR2 is YNFKEQ. The ends lost 1 base at V and 1 base at J; junction bases unmatched: 3. The CDR3 is made up of 16 amino acids. Using immunoSEQ multiplex PCR, the repertoire was profiled, and TCRdb retains in-frame clones only, with some absent. The repertoire includes about 120,000 clones, 88% of them detected once, and approximately 1% sits in the top ten. This sample is drawn from a study of blood T cell repertoires in COVID-19. Turning to the study itself: PBMCs, B-cell-depleted T cells, or T cells were the source of the cDNA or gDNA that made up the material.

This chain uses TRBV4-2 with TRBJ2-2; 7 nucleotides match TRBD1. The sample comprised peripheral blood. The receptor was derived from a woman aged 80 or older with acute or convalescent COVID-19. CDR3 bases: TGTGCCAGCAGCCAAGCGACAGGGAGGAACACCGGGGAGCTGTTTTTT. This sequence encodes CASSQATGRNTGELFF.